There are a few counts of the clone carrying this TCR beta chain. Trimming removed 4 bases from V and 2 bases from J; junction bases left unmatched: 6. From germline, CDR1 is SGHTS and CDR2 YDEGEE. The CDR3 extends over 15 amino acids. Both 60 Vbeta primers and 13 Jbeta primers went into the PCR. The protocol was immunoSEQ multiplex PCR, while the TCRdb copy is restricted to in-frame clones and leaves out a portion. The data contain about 140,000 clones, roughly 80% of them singletons. The record originates from a study of cytomegalovirus exposure and HLA in healthy donors. This clonotype was obtained from a man in his forties in good health and CMV-seronegative. Specimen: PBMCs. The rearrangement uses TRBV5-8 and TRBJ1-1, with 9 nucleotides matching TRBD1. The CDR3: CASSVGDRVNTEAFF. The CDR3 nucleotides are TGTGCCAGCAGCGTAGGGGACAGGGTCAACACTGAAGCTTTCTTT.